This TCR beta chain was sequenced for a study of T cell repertoires in cytomegalovirus infection. About the research overall: The study used recently identified HLA-C-restricted and well-studied HLA-B-restricted CMV epitopes. Indications came from public TCR beta signatures; they pointed to CMV infection and to a matching HLA type.

With respect to this clonotype: The antigen remains undetermined.

Study outcomes and limitations: There were HLA-C-restricted CMV-specific TCR beta clonotypes dominating the ex vivo response. Using cumulative public TCR beta family frequency, the authors identified those who carried CMV together with the relevant HLA.

Germline assignment: CDR1 MNHNS and CDR2 SASEGT. V lost 8 bases, J lost 0 bases, and 10 bases lay in between. The CDR3 covers 13 residues. TCRdb processed the reads anew with MiXCR; each CDR3 protein has one entry. The data show 110,000 or so distinct CDR3 sequences, 30% to 35% seen once. This sequence joins TRBV6-1 and TRBJ2-5; possibly TRBD2 for D (7 bases). This clonotype originated in a human donor in good health (CMV status not recorded). Some clones in this sample may be carry-over from other donors' samples. Sequenced here: CD8+ T cells from cultured PBMCs, sampled from culture after CMV antigen stimulation. CDR3 coding DNA: TGTGCCAGCCGGGGGGCTAACCAAGAGACCCAGTACTTC. This gives the protein CASRGANQETQYF.